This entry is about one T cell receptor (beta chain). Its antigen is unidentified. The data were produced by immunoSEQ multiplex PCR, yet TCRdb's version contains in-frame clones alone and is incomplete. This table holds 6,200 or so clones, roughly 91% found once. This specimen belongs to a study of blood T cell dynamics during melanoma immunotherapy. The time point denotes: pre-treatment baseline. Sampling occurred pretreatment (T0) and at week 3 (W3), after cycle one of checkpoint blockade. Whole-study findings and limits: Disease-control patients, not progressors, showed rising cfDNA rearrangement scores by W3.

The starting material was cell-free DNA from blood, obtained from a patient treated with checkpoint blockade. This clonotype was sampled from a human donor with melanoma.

The CDR3 bases are TGTGCCAGCAGTTTAAATTGGGTCAACACCTTC. Protein product: CASSLNWVNTF. V usage is TRBV28 and J usage is TRBJ1-2; no definite D call. Deletions cut 2 bases from V and 12 bases from J, with 10 bases between. The CDR3 runs to 11 residues. Germline V CDR1 and CDR2: MDHEN, SYDVKM.